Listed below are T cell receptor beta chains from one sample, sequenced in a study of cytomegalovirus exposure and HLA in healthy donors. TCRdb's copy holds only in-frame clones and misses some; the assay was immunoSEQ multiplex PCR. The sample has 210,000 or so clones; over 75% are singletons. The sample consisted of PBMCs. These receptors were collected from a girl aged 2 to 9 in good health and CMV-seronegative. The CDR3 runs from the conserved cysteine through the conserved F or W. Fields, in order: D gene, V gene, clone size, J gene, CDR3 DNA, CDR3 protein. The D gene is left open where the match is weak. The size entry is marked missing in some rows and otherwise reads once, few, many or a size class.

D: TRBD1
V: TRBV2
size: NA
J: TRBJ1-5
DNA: TGTGCCAGCAGTGAAGCGGGGGCTTTGGACAGGGAGGGTAGCAATCAGCCCCAGCATTTT
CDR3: CASSEAGALDREGSNQPQHF

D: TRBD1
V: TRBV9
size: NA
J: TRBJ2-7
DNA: TGTGCCAGCAGCGGGACAGGGTCCCACGAGCAGTACTTC
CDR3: CASSGTGSHEQYF

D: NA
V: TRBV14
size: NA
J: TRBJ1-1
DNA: TGTGCCAGCAGCCAAGATAGACCGCATACAGCCGTAAACACTGAAGCTTTCTTT
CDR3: CASSQDRPHTAVNTEAFF

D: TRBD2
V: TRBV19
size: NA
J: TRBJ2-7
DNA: TGTGCCAGTACCCCCGGGGGGTCCTACGAGCAGTACTTC
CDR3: CASTPGGSYEQYF

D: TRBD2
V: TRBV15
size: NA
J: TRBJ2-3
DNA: TGTGCCACCAGCAGAGGGGAGGGGACAGATACGCAGTATTTT
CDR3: CATSRGEGTDTQYF

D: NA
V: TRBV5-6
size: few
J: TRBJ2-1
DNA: TGTGCCAGCAGCCAGGGACTCTACAATGAGCAGTTCTTC
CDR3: CASSQGLYNEQFF

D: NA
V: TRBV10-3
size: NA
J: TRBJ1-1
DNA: TGTGCCATCAGTGAGGGGAGGAACACTGAAGCTTTCTTT
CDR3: CAISEGRNTEAFF

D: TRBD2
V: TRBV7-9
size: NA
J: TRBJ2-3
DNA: TGTGCCAGCAGCGCCTCACCGACTAGCGGGGGGGCCCCAGATACGCAGTATTTT
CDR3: CASSASPTSGGAPDTQYF

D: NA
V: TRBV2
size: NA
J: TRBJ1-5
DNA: TGTGCCAGCAGTGAAGGGTCAGGAATTCAGCCCCAGCATTTT
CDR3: CASSEGSGIQPQHF

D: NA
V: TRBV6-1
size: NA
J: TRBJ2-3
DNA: TGTGCCAGCAGTGGCCGGCGAGGTACGCAGTATTTT
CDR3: CASSGRRGTQYF

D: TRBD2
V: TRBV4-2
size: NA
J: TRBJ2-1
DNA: TGTGCCAGCAGCGACAGGACTAGCGGTGAGCAGTTCTTC
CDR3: CASSDRTSGEQFF

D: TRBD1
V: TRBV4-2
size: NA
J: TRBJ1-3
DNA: TGTGCCAGCAGCCAGGAAAGGACGGGACAGGGGTTTGCTGGAAACACCATATATTTT
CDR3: CASSQERTGQGFAGNTIYF

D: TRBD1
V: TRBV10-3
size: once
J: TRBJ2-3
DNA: TGTGCCATCAGTGAATCCGGGACAGGGAATAACATAGATACGCAGTATTTT
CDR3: CAISESGTGNNIDTQYF

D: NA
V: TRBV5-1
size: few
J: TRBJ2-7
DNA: TGCGCCAGCAGCCCCCCGACTCAATACGAGCAGTACTTC
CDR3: CASSPPTQYEQYF

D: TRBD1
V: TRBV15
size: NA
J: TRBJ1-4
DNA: TGTGCCACCAGCAGGAGGATGGGACAGGCGAATGAAAAACTGTTTTTT
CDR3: CATSRRMGQANEKLFF

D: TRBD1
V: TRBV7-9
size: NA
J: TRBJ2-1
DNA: TGTGCCAGCAAGGGGGCCGGAGACAATGAGCAGTTCTTC
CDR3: CASKGAGDNEQFF